What follows are 18 T cell receptor beta chains derived from one specimen sequenced in a study of tumor and adjacent non-tumor tissue in lung cancer. RNA was extracted from bulk tissue without any cell sorting. Three rounds of nested PCR, following a modified ARM-PCR protocol, produced the TCRbeta library. TCRdb processed the multiplex PCR reads anew with MiXCR; each CDR3 protein has one entry. This repertoire shows 100,000 to 150,000 distinct CDR3 sequences, around three fifths found once; its top ten account for over 10%. The sample comprised lung tumor tissue. These receptors originate from a man aged 25 to 40 with non-small cell lung cancer.

Note on this clonotype: The junction and the germline gene differ at one end; a read error may be behind it. The chain employs TRBV20-1 and TRBJ2-3; 8 bases are a match to TRBD2. The germline gives CDR1 DFQATT, CDR2 SNEGSKA (reference sequence). The CDR3 extends over 15 amino acids. CDR3 coding DNA: TGCAGTGTTAGGAAGGCGGCGGGGGGCCCCGATAAGCAGTATTTT. As protein: CSVRKAAGGPDKQYF.

In regard to this clonotype: This may stem from a read error, because a much larger clone lies one nucleotide away. The chain carries TRBV4-1 and TRBJ2-3, with 8 bases that match TRBD2. V dropped 0 bases and J dropped 4; count of bases not matched to a gene: 12. In germline, CDR1 is MGHRA, CDR2 YSYEKL. The CDR3 totals 18 residues. The CDR3 nucleotides read TGCGCCAGCAGCCAAGATTCCCGGGGGGGGTGGCTGGCAGATACGCAGTATTTT. Amino acid sequence: CASSQDSRGGWLADTQYF.

There are many counts of this clonotype. The genes are TRBV6-6 and TRBJ2-2; 7 positions match TRBD2. V was clipped by 2 bases and J by 10 bases; unmatched bases: 1. The CDR3 has 12 residues. Germline loops: CDR1 MNHNY, CDR2 SVGAGI (reference sequence). The CDR3 is CASSYGGVELFF. The DNA for the CDR3 is TGTGCCAGCAGTTACGGGGGGGTGGAGCTGTTTTTT.

Details on this clonotype: The junction does not match germline at one end; this may be a read error. In DNA, the CDR3 is TGTGACAGCAGCGTGATTAATTTCAATGAGCTGTTCTTC. Its translation is CDSSVINFNELFF. The V call is TRBV11-2, the J call TRBJ2-1; D unresolved. The CDR3 length is 13 residues. Germline loops: CDR1 SGHAT, CDR2 FQNNGV.

In this sample, this clonotype turned up many times. The rearrangement links TRBV29-1 to TRBJ1-1, with D perhaps matching TRBD1 (6 bases). This CDR3 region has 15 residues. Germline loops: CDR1 SQVTM, CDR2 ANQGSEA. V lost 6 bases to trimming and J lost 5 bases, with 22 bases between them. The CDR3 sequence is CSVRGGPGEGTEAFF. The CDR3 nucleotides read TGCAGCGTGCGGGGTGGGCCAGGGGAGGGAACTGAAGCTTTCTTT.

As regards this clonotype: Given a much more abundant clone one base away, this may be a read error. The DNA is omitted, as the CDR3 cannot be located on it reliably, and the CDR3 follows TCRdb's listing. The gene calls are TRBV29-1 and TRBJ1-1; the table's D gene call, TRBD1, was not cross checked with the DNA. The CDR3 is 12 residues long, counting both termini. The germline V gene has CDR1 SQVTM and CDR2 ANQGSEA. This CDR3 reads CSVVGGGIEACF.

J is TRBJ2-1 and V is TRBV12-3 or TRBV12-4, with a possible D match to TRBD2 (6 bases). The CDR3 covers 12 residues. The CDR3 reads CVISYSGDEQFF. CDR3 sequence (DNA): TGTGTCATCAGTTATTCGGGGGACGAGCAGTTCTTC.

This sequence joins TRBV4-1 and TRBJ1-1; no firm D call. With 0 bases removed from V and 6 bases from J, the gap between germline ends came to 11 bases. Germline V gene lookup returns CDR1 MGHRA and CDR2 YSYEKL. This CDR3 contains 14 residues. The CDR3 loop reads CASSQEMTNAEAFF. The CDR3, as DNA: TGCGCCAGCAGCCAAGAGATGACAAACGCTGAAGCTTTCTTT.

The chain recombines TRBV11-2 with TRBJ2-2; D unclear. Germline CDR1 and CDR2: SGHAT and FQNNGV. The CDR3 spans 14 residues. Trimming removed 10 bases at V and 1 base at J, with 13 bases between. CDR3 protein: CANTPNVNTGELFF. In DNA form, the CDR3 reads TGTGCCAATACCCCTAACGTGAACACCGGGGAGCTGTTTTTT.

In the case of this clonotype: A junction boundary mismatches the germline segment, possibly from a read error. This chain joins TRBV29-1 and TRBJ1-1; 9 bases agree with TRBD1. The CDR3 totals 15 residues. The germline V gene has CDR1 SQVTM and CDR2 ANQGSEA. CDR3 sequence reads: CSVHPRDRENTEAFF. The DNA of the CDR3 is TGCAGCGTTCATCCCCGGGACAGGGAGAACACTGAAGCATTCTTT.

Of note for this clonotype: A junction boundary mismatches the germline segment, possibly from a read error. The V gene is TRBV10-3, the J gene TRBJ2-7, with D hard to call. The CDR3 totals 13 residues. Germline V gene lookup returns CDR1 ENHRY and CDR2 SYGVKD. This chain's CDR3 is CTIRSPVSYEQYF. The CDR3 DNA reads TGTACCATCAGGAGTCCCGTCTCCTACGAGCAGTACTTC.

Many counts were recorded for this clonotype. The chain employs TRBV29-1 and TRBJ2-3; D is unclear. CDR1 SQVTM and CDR2 ANQGSEA come from the germline V gene. CDR3 length equals 12 residues. The V and J ends lost 5 bases and 2 bases respectively, with 8 bases between them. The DNA for the CDR3 is TGCAGCGTTCTCACAGACACAGATACGCAGTATTTT. Protein: CSVLTDTDTQYF.

The chain has TRBV6-1 and TRBJ2-7; D not certain. V was trimmed by 6 bases and J by 3 bases, leaving 18 bases between them. The germline V gene has CDR1 MNHNS and CDR2 SASEGT. CDR3 size: 15 residues. The CDR3 spells CASSREVRILYEQYF. CDR3 in DNA: TGTGCCAGCAGCCGAGAAGTCAGGATCCTCTACGAGCAGTACTTC.

Remarks on this clonotype: Sequence at one end of the junction differs from germline and may be a read error. The chain has TRBV29-1 and TRBJ1-4; maybe TRBD1 (5 bases). There are 12 residues in the CDR3. The germline V gene encodes CDR1 SQVTM and CDR2 ANQGSEA. The CDR3 nucleotides read TGCAGCGTTGATGACGGGACTGAAAAACTGTTTTTC. It specifies CSVDDGTEKLFF. The complete variable domain, with remaining parts taken from reference TRBV29-1 and TRBJ1-4, reads SAVISQKPSRDICQRGTSLTIQCQVDSQVTMMFWYRQQPGQSLTLIATANQGSEATYESGFVIDKFPISRPNLTFSTLTVSNMSPEDSSIYLCSVDDGTEKLFFGSGTQLSVL.

With respect to this clonotype: This may be a read error: a much more frequent sequence differs by one nucleotide. This chain connects TRBV6-5 to TRBJ2-5; 11 positions agree with TRBD2. Germline V lookup: CDR1 MNHEY, CDR2 SVGAGI. V was clipped by 4 bases and J by 5 bases; unmatched bases: 15. The CDR3 contains 18 residues. CDR3: CASSSSYSGGVIDETQYF. CDR3 in DNA: TGTGCCAGCAGTTCCTCTTATAGCGGGGGGGTGATTGATGAGACCCAGTACTTC.

Turning to this clonotype: The conserved closing phenylalanine or tryptophan is absent in this CDR3, likely reflecting a read error. The V and J genes are TRBV20-1 and TRBJ2-1, with a possible D match to TRBD2 (5 bases). Per the germline V gene, CDR1 is DFQATT and CDR2 is SNEGSKA (reference sequence). V lost 8 bases and J 9 bases, leaving 26 bases between the germline ends. CDR3 length equals 15 residues. The chain's CDR3 is CSTLTGISVLREQFL. The CDR3 coding sequence is TGCAGTACCCTGACCGGGATTAGCGTTCTCCGTGAGCAGTTCTTA.

V usage is TRBV7-6 and J usage is TRBJ2-7; 11 bases line up with TRBD1. CDR3 size: 15 residues. V trimming: 2 bases; J trimming: 3 bases; junction bases outside the gene matches: 3. CDR1 is SGHVS, CDR2 FNYEAQ, per germline. The CDR3 is CASSLKGTGGYEQYF. In nucleotides, the CDR3 is TGTGCCAGCAGCTTAAAAGGGACAGGGGGCTACGAGCAGTACTTC. Combining the CDR3 with reference TRBV7-6 and TRBJ2-7 gives the whole variable domain GAGVSQSPRYKVTKRGQDVALRCDPISGHVSLYWYRQALGQGPEFLTYFNYEAQQDKSGLPNDRFSAERPEGSISTLTIQRTEQRDSAMYRCASSLKGTGGYEQYFGPGTRLTVT.

As concerns this clonotype: A clone one base away is much larger, so this may be a read error. The rearrangement links TRBV30 to TRBJ1-1; the D gene is possibly TRBD1 (6 bases). The CDR3 is 13 amino acids. Per germline, CDR1 GTSNPN and CDR2 SVGIG (reference sequence). CDR3 sequence (DNA): TGTGCCTGGAGCAGGGGAAAGAACATTGAAGCTTTCTTT. It specifies CAWSRGKNIEAFF.